A single sample is the source of the 11 T cell receptor beta chains below, sequenced in a study of CD8 T cells in ankylosing spondylitis (dated by TCRdb to about 2017). The research as a whole found: A TCR beta motif of about eight highly homologous amino acid variants appeared characteristic of blood from ankylosing spondylitis patients.

The receptor library was made with 5' RACE. The listed sequencing device is Illumina HiSeq 2500. In TCRdb, the public reads were trimmed at Q25 with fastp and aligned with MiXCR, with productive beta chains retained. Rows with a matching CDR3 protein are joined into one entry that keeps the most common DNA and genes. Within this sample are over 700,000 distinct CDR3 sequences, with roughly 20% of them counted one time only. The ten largest clones take up roughly a fifth of the sample. Which antigens these TCRs recognize remains unknown. Sequenced material: blood, either unsorted or a sorted T cell fraction (not recorded which). The receptors stem from a male donor with ankylosing spondylitis.

This clonotype was seen a few times. The chain employs TRBV24-1 and TRBJ2-1; tentative D call: TRBD2 (5 bases). Looked up from germline, CDR1 is KGHDR and CDR2 is SFDVKD. This CDR3 has 14 residues. Trimming stripped 10 bases from V and 8 bases from J, with 20 bases between. In nucleotides, the CDR3 is TGTGCCACGGGGAGCTTGTTTAATTTCGATGAGCAGTTCTTC. Translated, it gives CATGSLFNFDEQFF.

This clonotype was seen only a few times. V usage is TRBV4-3 and J usage is TRBJ2-3; 9 bases line up with TRBD2. Germline V CDR1 and CDR2: LGHNA, YSLEER. The CDR3 consists of 16 residues. The V segment lost 1 base and the J segment 4 bases; nucleotides outside the gene matches: 6. Written as DNA, the CDR3 is TGCGCCAGCAGCCAAGCGAGTGGCGGGAGGGCAGATACGCAGTATTTT. It yields the protein CASSQASGGRADTQYF.

This clonotype was seen a handful of times. The rearrangement links TRBV29-1 to TRBJ2-2, with 7 nucleotides matching TRBD2. The CDR3 has 13 residues. Germline CDR1 is SQVTM and CDR2 is ANQGSEA. Germline trimming cut 7 bases from V and 2 bases from J; bases unmatched to any gene: 4. As DNA, the CDR3 is TGCAGCGGGCGGGAGATAAACACCGGGGAGCTGTTTTTT. This translates into CSGREINTGELFF.

There are a few counts of this clonotype. The chain is built from TRBV12-3 or TRBV12-4 and TRBJ2-7, with TRBD1 matching 8 bases. The length of the CDR3 is 15 residues. Trimming removed 5 bases from V and 1 base from J; junction bases left unmatched: 7. Here the CDR3 reads CASSPRTGNSYEQYF. DNA for the CDR3: TGTGCCAGCAGTCCTAGGACAGGGAATTCCTACGAGCAGTACTTC.

This clonotype came up a few times. The gene calls are TRBV20-1 and TRBJ1-2; possibly TRBD1 for D (6 bases). The CDR3 runs 12 residues. Trimming took 5 bases from V and 6 from J, leaving 13 bases between them. Germline CDR1 is DFQATT and CDR2 is SNEGSKA (reference sequence). DNA of the CDR3: TGCAGTGCTCCTCGGGGGGCTCATGGCTACACCTTC. Amino acid sequence: CSAPRGAHGYTF.

The CDR3 is CASSPGLAGRNEQFF. Written as DNA, the CDR3 is TGTGCCAGCTCACCAGGACTAGCGGGGAGGAATGAGCAGTTCTTC. This chain joins TRBV18 and TRBJ2-1; 12 nucleotides agree with TRBD2. Germline CDR1 and CDR2: KGHSH and LQKENI. The CDR3 is 15 residues long. The trim removed 2 bases at V and 7 bases at J, leaving 3 bases unmatched.

V gene TRBV24-1 combines with J gene TRBJ1-1; 8 nucleotides agree with TRBD1. This CDR3 is 15 amino acids long. Germline V gene sequence: CDR1 KGHDR, CDR2 SFDVKD. Trimming took 4 bases from V and 1 from J; bases not matched to a gene: 4. The CDR3, as DNA: TGTGCCACCAGTGACTCCGGGACAGGGAACACTGAAGCTTTCTTT. It specifies CATSDSGTGNTEAFF.

This clonotype came up a few times. The chain joins TRBV7-9 to TRBJ2-1, with TRBD2 identical over 8 bases. The germline V gene encodes CDR1 SEHNR and CDR2 FQNEAQ (reference sequence). With 5 bases clipped from V and 6 bases from J, the junction kept 12 bases outside the gene matches. The CDR3 covers 16 residues. CDR3 nucleotides: TGTGCCAGCAGCCCGGCGGGGGGACTCCTGGGCAATGAGCAGTTCTTC. It is translated as CASSPAGGLLGNEQFF.

This clonotype was found many times. The rearrangement uses TRBV12-3 or TRBV12-4 and TRBJ1-1; perhaps TRBD1 as D (5 bases). This CDR3 region has 12 residues. V lost 4 bases and J 5 bases, leaving 8 bases between the germline ends. CDR3 sequence: CASSSRGTEAFF. The CDR3 DNA follows: TGTGCCAGCAGTTCTCGGGGGACTGAAGCTTTCTTT.

The CDR3 DNA reads TGTGCCAAAACAGGGGATCCAACTGAAGCTTTCTTT. Translation gives CAKTGDPTEAFF. The chain couples TRBV7-9 to TRBJ1-1; 7 nucleotides line up with TRBD1. V dropped 10 bases and J dropped 5; count of bases not matched to a gene: 7. CDR1 and CDR2 (germline): SEHNR, FQNEAQ (reference sequence). The CDR3 has 12 amino acids.

V gene TRBV6-1 combines with J gene TRBJ2-2, with 9 bases lining up with TRBD2. The CDR3 has 15 residues. Germline loops: CDR1 MNHNS, CDR2 SASEGT. V gave up 6 bases and J gave up 4 bases; unmatched junction bases: 6. The CDR3 here is CASRLAGMGTGELFF. The CDR3 DNA follows: TGTGCCAGCAGGCTAGCGGGAATGGGCACCGGGGAGCTGTTTTTT.